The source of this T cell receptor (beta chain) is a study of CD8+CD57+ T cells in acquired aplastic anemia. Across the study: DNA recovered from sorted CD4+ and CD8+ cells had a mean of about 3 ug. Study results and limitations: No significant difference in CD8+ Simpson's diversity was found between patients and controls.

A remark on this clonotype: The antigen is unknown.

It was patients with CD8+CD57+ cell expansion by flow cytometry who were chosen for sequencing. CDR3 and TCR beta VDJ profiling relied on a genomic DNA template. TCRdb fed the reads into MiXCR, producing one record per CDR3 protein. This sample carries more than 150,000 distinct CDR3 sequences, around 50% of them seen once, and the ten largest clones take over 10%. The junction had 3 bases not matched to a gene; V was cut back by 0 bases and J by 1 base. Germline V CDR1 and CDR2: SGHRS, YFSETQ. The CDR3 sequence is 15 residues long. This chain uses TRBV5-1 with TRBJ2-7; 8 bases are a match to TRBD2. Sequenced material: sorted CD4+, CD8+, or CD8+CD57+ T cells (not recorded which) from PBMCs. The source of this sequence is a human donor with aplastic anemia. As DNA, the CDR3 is TGCGCCAGCAGCTTGGCGTCTAGCGGGTCCTACGAGCAGTACTTC. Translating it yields CASSLASSGSYEQYF.